One sample yielded the 30 T cell receptor beta chains listed below, sequenced in a study of cytomegalovirus exposure and HLA in healthy donors. The study ran its PCR with 60 Vbeta and 13 Jbeta primers. Profiled with immunoSEQ multiplex PCR; TCRdb holds only in-frame clones, not every one. This table has approximately 59,000 clones, about 63% appearing once. The sequenced material came from PBMCs. These receptors all come from a man aged 40-49 years in good health and CMV-seropositive.

This chain uses TRBV11-2 with TRBJ2-5; maybe TRBD1 (6 bases). This CDR3 contains 14 residues. Germline-derived CDR1 and CDR2 are SGHAT and FQNNGV. V gave up 6 bases and J gave up 4 bases, with 15 bases separating them. The CDR3 here is CASSYTTGLETQYF. Written as DNA, the CDR3 is TGTGCCAGCAGTTACACTACAGGGTTAGAGACCCAGTACTTC. Supplemented by reference TRBV11-2 and TRBJ2-5, the full variable domain reads EAGVAQSPRYKIIEKRQSVAFWCNPISGHATLYWYQQILGQGPKLLIQFQNNGVVDDSQLPKDRFSAERLKGVDSTLKIQPAKLEDSAVYLCASSYTTGLETQYFGPGTRLLVL.

The chain couples TRBV13 to TRBJ1-2, with D perhaps TRBD1 (5 bases). Germline V gene sequence: CDR1 PRHDT, CDR2 FYEKMQ (reference sequence). CDR3 size: 14 residues. Between the trimmed V and J ends, which lost 0 bases and 6 bases, there was a span of 11 bases. As DNA, the CDR3 is TGTGCCAGCAGCTTAGGGGATTCGGGGGATGGCTACACCTTC. It translates to CASSLGDSGDGYTF. Based on the CDR3 plus reference TRBV13 and TRBJ1-2, the full variable domain is AAGVIQSPRHLIKEKRETATLKCYPIPRHDTVYWYQQGPGQDPQFLISFYEKMQSDKGSIPDRFSAQQFSDYHSELNMSSLELGDSALYFCASSLGDSGDGYTFGSGTRLTVV.

This clone showed up just once. The chain uses TRBV6-5 and TRBJ2-1; D possibly corresponds to TRBD1 (6 bases). The CDR3 loop spans 11 amino acids. Germline loops: CDR1 MNHEY, CDR2 SVGAGI. Trimming removed 8 bases at V and 9 bases at J, with 11 bases between. The CDR3 here is CASLQGREQFF. CDR3 coding DNA: TGTGCCAGCCTTCAGGGGCGTGAGCAGTTCTTC.

Turning to this clone: One end of the junction is discordant with germline, which a read error may explain. CDR3 in DNA: TGTTCCAGCAGCTCCCTCGGAGGCCTAGCGGGGGAGGAGACCCAGTACTTC. Protein sequence: CSSSSLGGLAGEETQYF. The J gene is TRBJ2-5, the V gene TRBV7-9; TRBD2 matches at 10 bases. This CDR3 is 17 amino acids long. The germline gives CDR1 SEHNR, CDR2 FQNEAQ (reference sequence).

The V call is TRBV4-3, the J call TRBJ2-5, with D maybe TRBD2 (6 bases). The last part of the DNA fits TRBJ2-7 better; the J call may be wrong. This CDR3 contains 15 residues. CDR1 and CDR2 from the germline V gene are LGHNA and YSLEER. CDR3 in amino acids: CASSQAVTGAYEQYF. Here the CDR3 DNA reads TGCGCCAGCAGCCAAGCGGTAACGGGAGCCTACGAGCAGTACTTC.

J is TRBJ1-2 and V is TRBV5-6; 9 bases agree with TRBD1. With V trimmed by 2 bases and J by 6 bases, 2 bases remained unmatched. CDR1 and CDR2 (germline): SGHDT, YYEEEE. This CDR3 comprises 13 residues. The CDR3 sequence: CASSLGTGNGYTF. CDR3 sequence (DNA): TGTGCCAGCAGCTTAGGGACAGGGAATGGCTACACCTTC.

This clone was detected a few times. The V call is TRBV5-1, the J call TRBJ2-3; 11 bases are shared with TRBD1. The CDR3 is made up of 15 amino acids. Germline V gene sequence: CDR1 SGHRS, CDR2 YFSETQ. The trim removed 3 bases at V and 4 bases at J, leaving 4 bases unmatched. CDR3 sequence reads: CASSSTGQGADTQYF. CDR3 DNA: TGCGCCAGCAGCTCGACGGGACAGGGGGCAGATACGCAGTATTTT.

For the CDR3, the DNA is TGTGCCAGTACCCCCGGGAGTGGGGCCTACAATGAGCAGTTCTTC. This translates into CASTPGSGAYNEQFF. The V call is TRBV19, the J call TRBJ2-1, with a weak D call TRBD2 (6 bases). The CDR3 consists of 15 residues. The germline V and J ends were trimmed by 7 bases and 2 bases, with 15 bases remaining between them. Germline loops: CDR1 LNHDA, CDR2 SQIVND (reference sequence).

The V and J genes are TRBV6-1 and TRBJ2-2; 7 bases line up with TRBD1. The CDR3 length is 13 residues. The V gene end was trimmed by 6 bases and the J gene end by 7 bases; junction bases not matched to a gene: 5. Germline V gene sequence: CDR1 MNHNS, CDR2 SASEGT. CDR3 nucleotide sequence: TGTGCCAGCAGGAGACAGGGTGACGGGGAGCTGTTTTTT. Its translation is CASRRQGDGELFF.

The chain uses TRBV9 and TRBJ2-5; possibly TRBD1 for D (5 bases). In germline, CDR1 is SGDLS, CDR2 YYNGEE. CDR3 length: 13 residues. The germline V and J ends were trimmed by 3 bases and 6 bases, with 12 bases remaining between them. The DNA for the CDR3 is TGTGCCAGCAGCGGGTACAGGTCTCAGACCCAGTACTTC. It specifies CASSGYRSQTQYF.

The chain couples TRBV11-2 to TRBJ2-1; possibly TRBD1 for D (6 bases). The CDR3 runs to 14 residues. Trimming cost V 4 bases and J 6 bases, with 13 bases left between them. The germline V gene has CDR1 SGHAT and CDR2 FQNNGV. CDR3 nucleotide sequence: TGTGCCAGCAGCTCGGCAGGGGCCGGCAATGAGCAGTTCTTC. Protein product: CASSSAGAGNEQFF.

This clone was seen more than once but under ten times. This sequence joins TRBV7-2 and TRBJ2-3, with 7 nucleotides matching TRBD2. V shed 11 bases and J 4 bases; nucleotides not matched to a gene: 6. The CDR3 sequence is 12 residues long. Germline CDR1 and CDR2: SGHTA and FQGNSA. The CDR3 DNA reads as TGTGCCTCGCGGGGGAGGTCAGATACGCAGTATTTT. Amino acids: CASRGRSDTQYF.

V gene TRBV27 combines with J gene TRBJ2-3; 8 nucleotides align to TRBD2. CDR3 length: 15 residues. V trimming: 5 bases; J trimming: 5 bases; junction bases outside the gene matches: 9. Germline V gene sequence: CDR1 MNHEY, CDR2 SMNVEV (reference sequence). CDR3 DNA: TGTGCCAGCAGTAGGACGGGGGGGCGGGGAGATACGCAGTATTTT. Protein sequence: CASSRTGGRGDTQYF.

This chain joins TRBV28 and TRBJ2-6, with D unresolved. Germline V lookup: CDR1 MDHEN, CDR2 SYDVKM. This CDR3 is built from 15 residues. Trimming removed 3 bases at V and 5 bases at J, with 11 bases between. Written as DNA, the CDR3 is TGTGCCAGCAGTTTTGGTAGCACTCGGGCCAACGTCCTGACTTTC. This gives the protein CASSFGSTRANVLTF. The full variable domain, rest sourced from reference TRBV28 and TRBJ2-6, is DVKVTQSSRYLVKRTGEKVFLECVQDMDHENMFWYRQDPGLGLRLIYFSYDVKMKEKGDIPEGYSVSREKKERFSLILESASTNQTSMYLCASSFGSTRANVLTFGAGSRLTVL.

V usage is TRBV7-2 and J usage is TRBJ1-1, with D perhaps TRBD1 (5 bases). This CDR3 has 13 amino acids. Germline V CDR1 and CDR2: SGHTA, FQGNSA. Trimming shortened V by 2 bases and J by 3 bases, and 7 bases separated the two germline ends. DNA for the CDR3: TGTGCCAGCAGCTTACAGGGTTACACTGAAGCTTTCTTT. This sequence encodes CASSLQGYTEAFF.

The chain has TRBV27 and TRBJ1-1; D is unclear. This CDR3 is built from 13 residues. V was trimmed by 2 bases and J by 1 base, leaving 5 bases between them. The germline V gene encodes CDR1 MNHEY and CDR2 SMNVEV (reference sequence). The CDR3 DNA follows: TGTGCCAGCAGTTTACAGGAGAACACTGAAGCTTTCTTT. Encoded protein: CASSLQENTEAFF.

This clone was seen only a few times. This chain connects TRBV7-2 to TRBJ1-5; 7 bases agree with TRBD1. Losses at the gene ends were 4 bases for V and 6 bases for J; bases not matched to a gene: 6. The germline gives CDR1 SGHTA, CDR2 FQGNSA. The CDR3 runs 14 residues. CDR3 loop: CASSSGGRGQPQHF. The CDR3 nucleotides read TGTGCCAGCAGCTCAGGGGGGCGGGGTCAGCCCCAGCATTTT.

This sequence joins TRBV9 and TRBJ2-2, with 8 bases aligning to TRBD2. J gave up 5 bases and V 0 bases, and 12 bases lay outside the gene matches. CDR1 is SGDLS and CDR2 is YYNGEE in the germline V gene. The CDR3 sequence is 18 residues long. The CDR3 here is CASSVAEGAGVSTGELFF. The CDR3 bases are TGTGCCAGCAGCGTAGCCGAAGGAGCGGGGGTTTCAACCGGGGAGCTGTTTTTT.

This clone was observed a single time. This chain joins TRBV13 and TRBJ2-7; 8 nucleotides align to TRBD2. The germline V gene has CDR1 PRHDT and CDR2 FYEKMQ (reference sequence). The CDR3 loop spans 14 amino acids. Losses at the gene ends were 8 bases for V and 3 bases for J; bases not matched to a gene: 9. CDR3 protein: CASRRLARNYEQYF. For the CDR3, the DNA is TGTGCCAGCCGCAGACTAGCGCGAAACTACGAGCAGTACTTC.

The gene calls are TRBV6-1 and TRBJ1-1; D remains unclear. Germline CDR1 is MNHNS and CDR2 is SASEGT. Trimming shortened V by 6 bases and J by 3 bases, and 5 bases separated the two germline ends. CDR3 size: 11 residues. CDR3 in amino acids: CASSYDTEAFF. The CDR3 DNA follows: TGTGCCAGCAGCTATGACACTGAAGCTTTCTTT.

The rearrangement joins TRBV10-3 to TRBJ1-1, with D uncertain. The CDR3 spans 11 residues. Germline CDR1 reads ENHRY; CDR2 reads SYGVKD. V lost 6 bases and J lost 10, with 12 bases in between. CDR3 bases: TGTGCCATCAGGACTGATGGTGTAGCTTTCTTT. Its protein is CAIRTDGVAFF.

The chain carries TRBV7-2 and TRBJ1-1, with D uncertain. V was trimmed by 1 base and J by 4 bases, leaving 10 bases between them. Germline V CDR1 and CDR2: SGHTA, FQGNSA. The CDR3 is 14 residues long. The CDR3 DNA reads as TGTGCCAGCAGCTTAGATGTCAGAACCACTGAAGCTTTCTTT. Its translation is CASSLDVRTTEAFF.

This sequence joins TRBV4-1 and TRBJ2-7, with TRBD2 identical over 7 bases. J gave up 7 bases and V 4 bases, and 7 bases lay outside the gene matches. Germline V gene sequence: CDR1 MGHRA, CDR2 YSYEKL. This CDR3 is 13 amino acids long. Here the CDR3 DNA reads TGCGCCAGCAGCCCAGGACTAGATGGGGAGCAGTACTTC. Its translation: CASSPGLDGEQYF.

J is TRBJ2-3 and V is TRBV7-2; 7 bases are shared with TRBD2. V gave up 0 bases and J gave up 1 base; unmatched junction bases: 1. Germline CDR1 is SGHTA and CDR2 is FQGNSA. This CDR3 is 15 amino acids long. CDR3 region: CASSLASGGTDTQYF. CDR3 nucleotide sequence: TGTGCCAGCAGCTTAGCCAGCGGGGGCACAGATACGCAGTATTTT.

This clone turned up a few times. The rearrangement uses TRBV19 and TRBJ2-3, with D possibly TRBD1 on 5 matching bases. The V end was cut by 0 bases, the J end by 0 bases, with 10 bases between. Germline CDR1 and CDR2: LNHDA and SQIVND (reference sequence). There are 16 residues in the CDR3. This CDR3 reads CASSIDWTKSTDTQYF. Here the CDR3 DNA reads TGTGCCAGTAGTATAGATTGGACAAAGAGCACAGATACGCAGTATTTT.

The CDR3 here is CASSLRLAGGIGEDTQYF. CDR3 coding DNA: TGTGCCAGCAGCTTACGACTAGCGGGAGGGATAGGGGAAGATACGCAGTATTTT. The chain recombines TRBV7-9 with TRBJ2-3, with TRBD2 matching 14 bases. CDR3 length: 18 amino acids. V dropped 2 bases and J dropped 5; count of bases not matched to a gene: 9. Per the germline V gene, CDR1 is SEHNR and CDR2 is FQNEAQ (reference sequence). The full variable domain, rest sourced from reference TRBV7-9 and TRBJ2-3, is DTGVSQNPRHKITKRGQNVTFRCDPISEHNRLYWYRQTLGQGPEFLTYFQNEAQLEKSRLLSDRFSAERPKGSFSTLEIQRTEQGDSAMYLCASSLRLAGGIGEDTQYFGPGTRLTVL.

The chain links TRBV20-1 to TRBJ2-1; D gene ambiguous. The CDR3 length is 11 residues. Germline CDR1 DFQATT, CDR2 SNEGSKA (reference sequence). DNA of the CDR3: TGCTCCCCTGCCAGCCGAGGTGAGCAGTTCTTC. It translates to CSPASRGEQFF.

This clone has more than one count but fewer than ten. The chain is built from TRBV30 and TRBJ2-7; 13 positions match TRBD2. The CDR3 has 16 residues. CDR1 is GTSNPN and CDR2 is SVGIG in the germline V gene (reference sequence). V lost 3 bases, J lost 7 bases, and 12 bases stayed unmatched. CDR3 DNA: TGTGCCTGGAGCAGACGTAGCGGACTAGCGGGGGCAGAGCAGTACTTC. Translation: CAWSRRSGLAGAEQYF.

This clone has only a few counts. The chain uses TRBV11-2 and TRBJ1-4, with D maybe TRBD1 (5 bases). The V and J ends lost 2 bases and 8 bases respectively, with 15 bases between them. Germline lookup yields CDR1 SGHAT and CDR2 FQNNGV. The CDR3 is 15 residues long. The DNA for the CDR3 is TGTGCCAGCAGCTTAAGTCGGGCAGGGAACGAAAAACTGTTTTTT. It specifies CASSLSRAGNEKLFF.

This chain connects TRBV5-1 to TRBJ2-3; 11 positions match TRBD1. From germline, CDR1 is SGHRS and CDR2 YFSETQ. This CDR3 region has 15 residues. Trimming at V came to 4 bases and at J to 5 bases, leaving 6 bases not matched to a gene. CDR3 nucleotides: TGCGCCAGCAGCCGCCAGGGACAGGGGGGAGATACGCAGTATTTT. This codes for CASSRQGQGGDTQYF.